This entry is about one T cell receptor (beta chain). Its antigen specificity is not known. No much larger clonotype is one base removed from it; base qualities were not supplied. This sample stems from a study of T cells in Graves' hyperthyroidism and ophthalmopathy (dated by TCRdb to the late 2010s). A note on the overall study: To identify TCR V-J signatures that set the groups apart, the researchers used a discovery cohort of 100 patients, made up of about 44 with Graves' ophthalmopathy and some 60 with stable Graves' hyperthyroidism. Prospective prediction of ophthalmopathy was tested in an independent validation cohort of 18 to 20 hyperthyroidism patients and 17 patients who later progressed to ophthalmopathy. The 95 to 100 discovery patients were divided at random into training and test sets in a 7:3 ratio. Thyroid tissue and blood T-cell repertoires from roughly six Graves' hyperthyroidism patients were also compared in the study. After sampling, hyperthyroidism patients received methimazole starting at 30 mg daily, and ophthalmopathy patients received high-dose intravenous methylprednisolone. TCR Vbeta CDR3 sequencing of 135 peripheral blood samples (under 45 ophthalmopathy, under 80 hyperthyroidism and 17 progressor patients) is reported in the paper.

Study-wide findings and limitations: In validation, the model predicted progression to ophthalmopathy with 55% to 71% sensitivity and roughly 72% specificity, a median of 6.5 months before onset. Most expanded thyroid clonotypes (frequency above 0.001) were also detected in blood, a finding suggesting that blood repertoires may reflect thyroid immune responses. Ophthalmopathy was separated from stable hyperthyroidism by a 13 V-J signature model, with about 86% sensitivity and roughly 81% specificity obtained in cross-validation and 80%/75% obtained in testing. Sample size was not statistically predetermined, and investigators were not blinded to group allocation.

V is shortened by 4 bases, J by 0 bases, and the region joining them spans 8 bases. The CDR3, cysteine through phenylalanine, is 14 amino acids long. Of the read, only the CDR3 DNA is kept; its 42 bases are in frame from base 1. Reading the germline V gene gives CDR1 SGHRS and CDR2 YFSETQ. Graves' hyperthyroidism was defined as stable when no progression to ophthalmopathy occurred over 18 months of follow-up. Hyperthyroidism patients were newly diagnosed, had a disease duration of under 2 months, and were aged 18 to 65 years. Any patient with an uncontrolled infection, another autoimmune disease, pregnancy or lactation was excluded. Diagnoses relied on clinical symptoms, serum thyroxine and TRAb, thyroid ultrasound and orbital computed tomography. Trizol reagent was used to extract total RNA, and RNA quality was then checked on an Agilent 2100 Bioanalyzer. The TCR beta CDR3 regions were amplified from RNA transcripts. The TCR CDR3 was subjected to a first round of RT-PCR using the HTBI primer set and the Qiagen OneStep RT-PCR kit. The libraries were constructed in a second round of multiplex PCR and then size-selected and purified. Sequencing of the libraries was done on an Illumina HiSeq2000 using paired-end 100 bp reads. The original pipeline was this. SOAPnuke was used to process the raw data, with reads discarded if the reads contained adapters or uncalled bases, had a mean Phred below 15, or lacked an exact constant-primer or identifier match. High-quality paired reads were merged with COPE v1.2.5, and unique nucleotide sequences were defined as clonotypes. MiTCR v1.1 was used to align the clonotypes against IMGT TRBV, TRBD and TRBJ reference segments. The analysis was restricted to V-J combinations with a frequency above 0.0001, which together covered 99.2% of the repertoires. A TCS score was defined as the ratio of F50 (clonal expansion) to E x V (chaos), with BLOSUM62-based TCRdist applied between CDR3 peptides within each V-J. Welch's t-statistics and random forest reduced fewer than 550 V-J features to some 14, which were used in a naive Bayes classifier (R e1071). TCRdb reanalyzed the raw reads on its own, using fastp at Q25 for trimming and MiXCR for clone calling, and kept in-frame beta chains. Entries are consolidated by CDR3 protein sequence, retaining the most common genes and DNA. TCRdb assigned the V and J calls; the authors' analysis was not used. In this sample the table shows hundreds of thousands of distinct CDR3 sequences, roughly 50% of which occur a single time. The ten largest clones represent 6.5% to 9% of the sample.

Material for sequencing was peripheral blood or thyroid tissue (not recorded which). The sequence derives from a woman between 18 and 29 years old with Graves' hyperthyroidism. Donor details come from another sample of the same person, matched by shared clones. The sequence is built from TRBV5-1 and TRBJ1-3; the D gene is unclear. In nucleotide form, the sequence is TGCGCCAGCAGCCGGGATGTCTCTGGAAACACCATATATTTT. Its amino acids are CASSRDVSGNTIYF. The variable domain in full, with residues beyond the CDR3 obtained from the reference TRBV5-1 and TRBJ1-3 genes, is KAGVTQTPRYLIKTRGQQVTLSCSPISGHRSVSWYQQTPGQGLQFLFEYFSETQRNKGNFPGRFSGRQFSNSRSEMNVSTLELGDSALYLCASSRDVSGNTIYFGEGSWLTVV.